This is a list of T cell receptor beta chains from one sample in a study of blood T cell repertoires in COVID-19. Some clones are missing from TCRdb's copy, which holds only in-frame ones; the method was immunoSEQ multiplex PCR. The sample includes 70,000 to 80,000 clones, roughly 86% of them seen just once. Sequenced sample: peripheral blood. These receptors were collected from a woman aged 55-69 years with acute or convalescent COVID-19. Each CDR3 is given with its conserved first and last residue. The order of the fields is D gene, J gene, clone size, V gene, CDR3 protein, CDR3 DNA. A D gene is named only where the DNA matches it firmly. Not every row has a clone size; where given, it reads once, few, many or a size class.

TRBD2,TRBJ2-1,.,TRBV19,CASSIPGRGAYNEQFF,TGTGCCAGTAGTATCCCCGGGCGGGGGGCCTACAATGAGCAGTTCTTC
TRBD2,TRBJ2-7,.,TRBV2,CASSVSGGTGEQYF,TGTGCCAGCAGTGTTAGCGGGGGGACGGGCGAGCAGTACTTC
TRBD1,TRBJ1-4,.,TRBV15,CATSRVGQGRREKLFF,TGTGCCACCAGCAGAGTCGGACAGGGGCGAAGAGAAAAACTGTTTTTT
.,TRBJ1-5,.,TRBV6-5,CASSYDKDSNQPQHF,TGTGCCAGCAGTTACGACAAAGATAGCAATCAGCCCCAGCATTTT
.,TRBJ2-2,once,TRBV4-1,CASSQGSGTLNTGELFF,TGCGCCAGCAGCCAAGGTTCGGGGACACTCAACACCGGGGAGCTGTTTTTT
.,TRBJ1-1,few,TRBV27,CATTDGLTEAFF,TGTGCTACGACTGATGGTTTGACTGAAGCTTTCTTT
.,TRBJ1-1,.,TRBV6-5,CASSYPDTEAFF,TGTGCCAGCAGCTACCCCGACACTGAAGCTTTCTTT
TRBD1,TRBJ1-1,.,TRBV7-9,CASSYNRGTEAFF,TGTGCCAGCAGCTATAACAGGGGCACTGAAGCTTTCTTT
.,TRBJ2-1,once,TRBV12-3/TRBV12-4,CASSLGTNNEQFF,TGTGCCAGCAGTTTAGGAACTAACAATGAGCAGTTCTTC
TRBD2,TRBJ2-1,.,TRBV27,CASSYAGGSYNEQFF,TGTGCCAGCAGTTATGCGGGGGGCTCCTACAATGAGCAGTTCTTC
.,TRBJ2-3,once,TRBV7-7,CASSLCPPPGTDTQYF,TGTGCCAGCAGCTTATGCCCTCCCCCGGGCACAGATACGCAGTATTTT
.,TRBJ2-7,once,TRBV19,CASSIGHPSYEQYF,TGTGCCAGTAGTATAGGGCACCCTTCCTACGAGCAGTACTTC
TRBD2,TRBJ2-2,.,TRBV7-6,CASSLAGGRGTGELFF,TGTGCCAGCAGCTTAGCGGGGGGGAGAGGGACCGGGGAGCTGTTTTTT
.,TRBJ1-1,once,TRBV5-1,CASSPLGGTNTEAFF,TGCGCCAGCAGCCCCCTAGGAGGCACGAACACTGAAGCTTTCTTT
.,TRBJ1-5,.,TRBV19,CASSIVGRGSDQPQHF,TGTGCCAGTAGTATAGTGGGTCGGGGGTCCGATCAGCCCCAGCATTTT
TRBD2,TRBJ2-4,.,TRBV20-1,CSASQVASGGKNIQYF,TGCAGTGCTAGTCAGGTCGCTAGCGGGGGTAAAAACATTCAGTACTTC
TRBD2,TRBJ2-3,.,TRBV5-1,CASSRVAGEGDTQYF,TGCGCCAGCAGCAGAGTAGCGGGGGAGGGAGATACGCAGTATTTT
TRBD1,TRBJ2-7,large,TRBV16,CASSQPDRGLGEQYF,TGTGCCAGCAGCCAACCTGACAGGGGTCTGGGGGAGCAGTACTTC
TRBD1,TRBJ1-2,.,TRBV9,CASSPGQGTYGYTF,TGTGCCAGCAGCCCGGGACAGGGGACCTATGGCTACACCTTC
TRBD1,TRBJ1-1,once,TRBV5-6,CASTMAGGSEAFF,TGTGCCAGCACCATGGCAGGGGGGTCTGAAGCTTTCTTT
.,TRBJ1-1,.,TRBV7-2,CASSGEWMNTEAFF,TGTGCCAGCAGCGGAGAATGGATGAACACTGAAGCTTTCTTT
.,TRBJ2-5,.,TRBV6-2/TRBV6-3,CASSAGGTQYF,TGTGCCAGCAGTGCCGGGGGGACCCAGTACTTC
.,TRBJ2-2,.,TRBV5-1,CASSLGSTGELFF,TGCGCCAGCAGCTTGGGTAGCACCGGGGAGCTGTTTTTT
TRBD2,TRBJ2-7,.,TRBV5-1,CASSLNSPGGLYEQYF,TGCGCCAGCAGCTTAAACTCACCGGGGGGACTCTACGAGCAGTACTTC
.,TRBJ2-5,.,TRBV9,CASSVVPSQETQYF,TGTGCCAGCAGCGTAGTCCCCAGCCAAGAGACCCAGTACTTC
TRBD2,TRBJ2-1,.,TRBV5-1,CASRGTSGGPYNEQFF,TGCGCCAGCAGGGGGACTAGCGGGGGGCCCTACAATGAGCAGTTCTTC
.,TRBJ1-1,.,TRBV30,CAWRGRGWTEAFF,TGTGCCTGGAGAGGGAGGGGATGGACTGAAGCTTTCTTT
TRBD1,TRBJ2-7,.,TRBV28,CASSARSGQGSYEQYF,TGTGCCAGCAGTGCCCGGTCGGGACAGGGGTCTTACGAGCAGTACTTC
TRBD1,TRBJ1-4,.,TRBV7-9,CASSSPPGQGSEKLFF,TGTGCCAGCAGCTCACCCCCGGGACAGGGGAGTGAAAAACTGTTTTTT
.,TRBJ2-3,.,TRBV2,CASSYQTPTTDTQYF,TGTGCCAGCAGCTACCAGACTCCGACCACAGATACGCAGTATTTT
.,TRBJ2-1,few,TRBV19,CASSSGAWEQFF,TGTGCCAGTAGTAGCGGGGCTTGGGAGCAGTTCTTC
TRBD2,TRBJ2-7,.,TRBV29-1,CSVGLAGYEQYF,TGCAGCGTGGGACTAGCGGGCTACGAGCAGTACTTC
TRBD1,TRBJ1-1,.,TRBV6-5,CASSRPGQGAGAFF,TGTGCCAGCAGTAGGCCGGGACAGGGGGCTGGAGCTTTCTTT
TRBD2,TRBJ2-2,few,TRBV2,CASSLPGLAGVGELFF,TGTGCCAGCAGCCTCCCCGGACTAGCGGGGGTCGGGGAGCTGTTTTTT
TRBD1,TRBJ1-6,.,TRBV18,CASSPPGTAINPNSPLHF,TGTGCCAGCTCACCTCCGGGGACAGCAATAAATCCGAATTCACCCCTCCACTTT
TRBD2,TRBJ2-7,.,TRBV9,CASSAGLAGGLITYEQYF,TGTGCCAGCAGCGCGGGACTAGCGGGGGGCCTAATCACCTACGAGCAGTACTTC
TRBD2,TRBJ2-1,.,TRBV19,CATSGLAGYNEQFF,TGTGCCACCTCGGGACTAGCGGGGTACAATGAGCAGTTCTTC
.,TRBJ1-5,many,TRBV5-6,CASNRSSNQPQHF,TGTGCCAGCAACAGGAGTAGCAATCAGCCCCAGCATTTT
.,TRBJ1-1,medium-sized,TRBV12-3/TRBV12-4,CASSPTRHTEAFF,TGTGCCAGCAGTCCTACCAGGCACACTGAAGCTTTCTTT
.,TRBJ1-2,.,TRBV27,CASSATGRVNYGYTF,TGTGCCAGCAGTGCCACAGGGAGGGTTAACTATGGCTACACCTTC
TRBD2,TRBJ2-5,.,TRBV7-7,CASSLGSGGQTQYF,TGTGCCAGCAGCTTAGGTAGCGGGGGTCAGACCCAGTACTTC
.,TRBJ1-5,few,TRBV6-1,CASSERGGNQPQHF,TGTGCCAGCAGTGAACGGGGTGGGAATCAGCCCCAGCATTTT
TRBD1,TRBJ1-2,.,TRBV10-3,CAISEATGSGGYGYTF,TGTGCCATCAGTGAGGCGACAGGGAGTGGTGGCTATGGCTACACCTTC
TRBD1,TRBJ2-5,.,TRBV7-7,CASSLGQGNQETQYF,TGTGCCAGCAGCTTGGGACAGGGCAACCAAGAGACCCAGTACTTC
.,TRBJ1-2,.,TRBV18,CASSPRTTGAGTGYTF,TGTGCCAGCTCACCCCGTACGACAGGTGCCGGGACGGGCTACACCTTC
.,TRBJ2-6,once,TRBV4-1,CASSQAAGRSGANVLTF,TGCGCCAGCAGCCAAGCGGCGGGGAGATCTGGGGCCAACGTCCTGACTTTC
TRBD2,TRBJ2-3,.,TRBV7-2,CASSLVGGVTDTQYF,TGTGCCAGCAGCTTAGTGGGGGGGGTCACAGATACGCAGTATTTT
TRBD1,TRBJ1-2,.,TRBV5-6,CARSGGTGGPNYGYTF,TGTGCCCGCAGCGGGGGGACAGGGGGCCCTAACTATGGCTACACCTTC
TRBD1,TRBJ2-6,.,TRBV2,CAITGQGTAGANVLTF,TGTGCCATTACGGGACAGGGAACGGCTGGGGCCAACGTCCTGACTTTC
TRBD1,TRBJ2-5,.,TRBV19,CASSIMGHRGKQTQYF,TGTGCCAGTAGTATAATGGGGCACAGGGGAAAACAGACCCAGTACTTC
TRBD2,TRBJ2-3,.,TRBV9,CASSPRRGGPAF,TGTGCCAGCAGTCCCAGACGGGGGGGGCCCGCTTTT